This T cell receptor (beta chain) was captured by sequencing in a study of shared clonotypes between healthy human individuals. Regarding the study as a whole: Among several donors, around 5% of naive CD4 clonotypes were found in common.

A remark on this clone: Its antigen remains unknown.

Germline CDR1 SGHVS, CDR2 FNYEAQ. Trimming took 5 bases from V and 4 from J; bases not matched to a gene: 9. The CDR3 is 15 amino acids. Measured with immunoSEQ multiplex PCR; TCRdb has only the in-frame clones, and not every one. The repertoire has about 1.5 million clones, 98% of them found once; the top ten carry around 0.47%. V and J are TRBV7-6 and TRBJ1-2; 8 positions match TRBD1. The sequenced material came from naive CD4+ T cells sorted from blood. As for subset: CD45RA+ positively selected. This receptor was taken from a young man in good health. The CDR3 is CASSATQGARYGYTF. The CDR3 DNA sequence: TGTGCCAGCAGCGCTACTCAGGGGGCGCGCTATGGCTACACCTTC.